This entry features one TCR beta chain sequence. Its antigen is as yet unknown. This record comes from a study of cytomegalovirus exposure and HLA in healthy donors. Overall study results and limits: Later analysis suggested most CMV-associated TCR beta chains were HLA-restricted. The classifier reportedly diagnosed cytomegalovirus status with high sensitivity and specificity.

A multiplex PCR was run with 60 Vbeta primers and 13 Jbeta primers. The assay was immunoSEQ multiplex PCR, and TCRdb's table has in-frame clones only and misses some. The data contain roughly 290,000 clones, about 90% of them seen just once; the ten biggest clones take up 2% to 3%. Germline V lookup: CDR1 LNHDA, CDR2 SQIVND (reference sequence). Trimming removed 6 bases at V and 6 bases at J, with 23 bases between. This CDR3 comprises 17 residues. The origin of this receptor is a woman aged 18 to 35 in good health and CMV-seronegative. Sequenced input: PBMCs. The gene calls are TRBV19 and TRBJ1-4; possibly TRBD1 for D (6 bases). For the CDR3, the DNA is TGTGCCAGTAGCCGCTTAGGAGGGGGGGCGAGGGATGAAAAACTGTTTTTT. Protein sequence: CASSRLGGGARDEKLFF.